This is a list of T cell receptor beta chains from one sample in a study of post-analysis software for immune sequencing data. One entry per CDR3 protein, called by TCRdb with MiXCR from the PCR reads. This table holds hundreds of thousands of distinct CDR3 sequences, roughly 29% found once. The specimen sequenced was blood. The receptors were gathered from a girl aged 5-17 years with multiple sclerosis. Both conserved end residues are part of each CDR3. Each record gives: D gene, clone size, V gene, J gene, CDR3 DNA, CDR3 protein. A D gene is named only where the DNA matches it firmly. Part of the rows lack a size; the others show once, few, many or a class for expanded clones.

d_call: TRBD1
clone_size: .
v_call: TRBV6-6
j_call: TRBJ2-1
cdr3_nt: TGTGCCAGCCTTTTAGGGACAGGGCAGTTCTTC
cdr3_aa: CASLLGTGQFF

d_call: .
clone_size: many
v_call: TRBV5-5
j_call: TRBJ2-3
cdr3_nt: TGTGCCAGCAGCTCCGAGACGGACACAGATACGCAGTATTTT
cdr3_aa: CASSSETDTDTQYF

d_call: TRBD2
clone_size: .
v_call: TRBV24-1
j_call: TRBJ2-1
cdr3_nt: TGTGCCACCAGTGATTTGGCCCGGGGGGGCCACAATGAGCAGTTCTTC
cdr3_aa: CATSDLARGGHNEQFF

d_call: .
clone_size: few
v_call: TRBV5-1
j_call: TRBJ1-2
cdr3_nt: TGCGCCAGCAGCTTGGAGGGTTTCTATGGCTACACCTTC
cdr3_aa: CASSLEGFYGYTF

d_call: TRBD2
clone_size: many
v_call: TRBV7-2
j_call: TRBJ2-3
cdr3_nt: TGTGCCAGCAGCTTGGGACTAGCGGGAGATACGCAGTATTTT
cdr3_aa: CASSLGLAGDTQYF

d_call: TRBD1
clone_size: few
v_call: TRBV7-2
j_call: TRBJ2-1
cdr3_nt: TGTGCCAGCAGCTTAGCGGGGACAGGGGGCTTCGATGAGCAGTTCTTC
cdr3_aa: CASSLAGTGGFDEQFF

d_call: TRBD2
clone_size: .
v_call: TRBV27
j_call: TRBJ2-5
cdr3_nt: TGTGCCAGCAGTTTACTGGGGACTAGCGGCCCCGGGTTTTGGGTGACCCAGTACTTC
cdr3_aa: CASSLLGTSGPGFWVTQYF

d_call: .
clone_size: .
v_call: TRBV6-1
j_call: TRBJ2-6
cdr3_nt: TGTGCCAGCAGTATTTCCAGGGCTGGGGCCAACGTCCCGACTTTC
cdr3_aa: CASSISRAGANVPTF

d_call: .
clone_size: .
v_call: TRBV9
j_call: TRBJ2-3
cdr3_nt: TGTGCCAGCAGCGTAGAAGGGGGGTCCCCAGATACGCAGTATTTT
cdr3_aa: CASSVEGGSPDTQYF

d_call: TRBD2
clone_size: .
v_call: TRBV4-1
j_call: TRBJ2-3
cdr3_nt: TGCGCCAGCAGCCAAGGGTCGGCGGGGGGGACAATCCCATGGGATACGCAGTATTTT
cdr3_aa: CASSQGSAGGTIPWDTQYF

d_call: .
clone_size: once
v_call: TRBV11-2
j_call: TRBJ2-5
cdr3_nt: TGTGCCAGCAGCTTAGTCCCAGGGGTCGGGTCCCCTGCCCAAGAGACCCAGTACTTC
cdr3_aa: CASSLVPGVGSPAQETQYF

d_call: .
clone_size: few
v_call: TRBV6-5
j_call: TRBJ2-3
cdr3_nt: TGTGCCAGCAGCCGGTGGAGGTCCACAGATACGCAGTATTTT
cdr3_aa: CASSRWRSTDTQYF

d_call: TRBD1
clone_size: few
v_call: TRBV5-6
j_call: TRBJ1-4
cdr3_nt: TGTGCCAGCAGCTCACCGGGACAGGGTGATGAAAAACTGTTTTTT
cdr3_aa: CASSSPGQGDEKLFF

d_call: TRBD1
clone_size: .
v_call: TRBV20-1
j_call: TRBJ2-3
cdr3_nt: TGCAGTGCTAGGGACAGGGTAGCCACAGATACGCAGTATTTT
cdr3_aa: CSARDRVATDTQYF

d_call: .
clone_size: few
v_call: TRBV29-1
j_call: TRBJ2-7
cdr3_nt: TGCAGCGTTGTCTTCACGACATCGCCCTACGAGCAGTACTTC
cdr3_aa: CSVVFTTSPYEQYF

d_call: .
clone_size: many
v_call: TRBV29-1
j_call: TRBJ2-4
cdr3_nt: TGCAGCGTAATCGGGATTACCTTAGCCAAAAACATTCAGTACTTC
cdr3_aa: CSVIGITLAKNIQYF

d_call: TRBD1
clone_size: few
v_call: TRBV5-6
j_call: TRBJ1-5
cdr3_nt: TGTGCCAGCAGCTGGGGACAGGGCAATCAGCCCCAGCATTTT
cdr3_aa: CASSWGQGNQPQHF

d_call: .
clone_size: .
v_call: TRBV28
j_call: TRBJ1-5
cdr3_nt: .
cdr3_aa: CASSSSRETVGGWNQPQHF

d_call: TRBD2
clone_size: many
v_call: TRBV20-1
j_call: TRBJ2-1
cdr3_nt: TGCAGTGCTTTAGCTAGCGGGAGGAACAATGAGCAGTTCTTC
cdr3_aa: CSALASGRNNEQFF

d_call: TRBD1
clone_size: few
v_call: TRBV27
j_call: TRBJ1-2
cdr3_nt: TGTGCCAGCAGTCAACAGGGGGCTGATTATGGCTACACCTTC
cdr3_aa: CASSQQGADYGYTF

d_call: .
clone_size: .
v_call: TRBV15
j_call: TRBJ2-2
cdr3_nt: TGTGCCACCAGCAGAGAGGCAGTTGGGGAGCTGTTTTTT
cdr3_aa: CATSREAVGELFF

d_call: .
clone_size: many
v_call: TRBV7-2
j_call: TRBJ2-5
cdr3_nt: TGTGCCAGCAGCTTGGGGACTGCTGGGGAGAGGGAGACCCAGTACTTC
cdr3_aa: CASSLGTAGERETQYF

d_call: TRBD2
clone_size: .
v_call: TRBV4-2
j_call: TRBJ2-3
cdr3_nt: TGTGCCAGCAGCCATGGGACTAGCGGCGGCACAGATACGCAGTATTTT
cdr3_aa: CASSHGTSGGTDTQYF

d_call: TRBD1
clone_size: .
v_call: TRBV25-1
j_call: TRBJ2-5
cdr3_nt: TGTGCCAGCAGTGCCACCAGGGACAGGCAAGAGACCCAGTACTTC
cdr3_aa: CASSATRDRQETQYF

d_call: TRBD1
clone_size: .
v_call: TRBV29-1
j_call: TRBJ1-1
cdr3_nt: TGCAGCGTTGCAAGACAGGGGAACACTGAAGCTTTCTTT
cdr3_aa: CSVARQGNTEAFF

d_call: TRBD1
clone_size: .
v_call: TRBV7-2
j_call: TRBJ2-6
cdr3_nt: TGTGCCAGCAGCCCCAGGGGGCCGTCTGGGGCCAACGTCCTGACTTTC
cdr3_aa: CASSPRGPSGANVLTF

d_call: .
clone_size: few
v_call: TRBV13
j_call: TRBJ1-4
cdr3_nt: TGTGCCAGCAGCTTAGGCGGAGTTAATGAAAAACTGTTTTTT
cdr3_aa: CASSLGGVNEKLFF

d_call: TRBD2
clone_size: .
v_call: TRBV20-1
j_call: TRBJ2-1
cdr3_nt: TGCAGTGCTAGCGGGAGGACCAACACCTACAATGAGCAGTTCTTC
cdr3_aa: CSASGRTNTYNEQFF

d_call: TRBD1
clone_size: .
v_call: TRBV24-1
j_call: TRBJ2-2
cdr3_nt: TGTGCCACCAAAGGACAGGGGTACACCGGGGAGCTGTTTTTT
cdr3_aa: CATKGQGYTGELFF

d_call: .
clone_size: .
v_call: TRBV20-1
j_call: TRBJ2-5
cdr3_nt: TGCAGTGCTAGCCGTAATATGGGAGAGACCCAGTACTTC
cdr3_aa: CSASRNMGETQYF

d_call: .
clone_size: few
v_call: TRBV13
j_call: TRBJ2-5
cdr3_nt: TGTGCCAGCAGCTTAGGCCGGGGAGACCAAGAGACCCAGTACTTC
cdr3_aa: CASSLGRGDQETQYF

d_call: TRBD2
clone_size: .
v_call: TRBV20-1
j_call: TRBJ2-3
cdr3_nt: TGCAGTGCTAGTCTTCTAGCGGGGGTCACAGATACGCAGTATTTT
cdr3_aa: CSASLLAGVTDTQYF

d_call: .
clone_size: few
v_call: TRBV6-6
j_call: TRBJ2-3
cdr3_nt: TGTGCCAGCAGACCTACAGGGGAGGGTCTCACAGATACGCAGTATTTT
cdr3_aa: CASRPTGEGLTDTQYF

d_call: .
clone_size: .
v_call: TRBV2
j_call: TRBJ1-4
cdr3_nt: TGTGCCAGCAACGGGAGGGGTGAAAAACTGTTTTTT
cdr3_aa: CASNGRGEKLFF

d_call: .
clone_size: .
v_call: TRBV7-2
j_call: TRBJ2-7
cdr3_nt: TGTGCCAGCAGTCTAGAAGGTTCCACATCTCGCGAGCAGTACTTC
cdr3_aa: CASSLEGSTSREQYF

d_call: .
clone_size: .
v_call: TRBV7-8
j_call: TRBJ2-5
cdr3_nt: TGTGCCAGCAGCTCGGCGGGCAGGGGAATCCAAGAGACCCAGTACTTC
cdr3_aa: CASSSAGRGIQETQYF

d_call: .
clone_size: once
v_call: TRBV28
j_call: TRBJ1-1
cdr3_nt: TGTGCCAGCAGTTTTGGCGTGGGATCCGTGAACACTGAAGCTTTCTTT
cdr3_aa: CASSFGVGSVNTEAFF

d_call: .
clone_size: .
v_call: TRBV20-1
j_call: TRBJ1-2
cdr3_nt: TGCAGTGCTAGACAGGGTTTTGAGGGCTACACCTTC
cdr3_aa: CSARQGFEGYTF

d_call: .
clone_size: .
v_call: TRBV7-8
j_call: TRBJ2-7
cdr3_nt: TGTGCCGGCAGCTTAGTCCCCCGAGTCACCTACGAGCAGTACTTC
cdr3_aa: CAGSLVPRVTYEQYF

d_call: .
clone_size: few
v_call: TRBV21-1
j_call: TRBJ2-1
cdr3_nt: TGTGCCAGCAGCGCGTGGACAGATGAGCAGTTCTTC
cdr3_aa: CASSAWTDEQFF